The 4 T cell receptor beta chains in this list originate from one sample, sequenced in a study of regulatory T cells in long-lasting Graves disease. Specified time point: persistent/refractory GD, antithyroid drugs over 5 years with positive TRAb. Extracted PBMC RNA gave rise to the TCR library. Arm-PCR with iRepertoire HTBI primers amplified the CDR3 regions for these TCR beta libraries. MiXCR, applied by TCRdb to the multiplex PCR reads, yields one record per CDR3 protein. The top ten clones hold around 21% of a sample with 300,000 to 500,000 distinct CDR3 sequences, about 20% of them seen once. The sequencing here drew on peripheral blood mononuclear cells (PBMCs), taken when the disease was refractory, from a patient treated with antithyroid drugs. Receptors originate from a female donor with Graves disease.

The table lists this clonotype with many counts. The V gene is TRBV12-3 or TRBV12-4, the J gene TRBJ2-7, with TRBD1 matching over 8 bases. Germline trimming cut 1 base from V and 6 bases from J; bases unmatched to any gene: 8. This CDR3 comprises 15 residues. CDR3 sequence (DNA): TGTGCCAGCAGTTTAGGACAGGGGAGAGGAAGCGAGCAGTACTTC. This translates into CASSLGQGRGSEQYF.

This clonotype was seen at least ten times. The chain is built from TRBV28 and TRBJ1-5, with D possibly matching TRBD1 (5 bases). This CDR3 contains 16 residues. With 4 bases removed from V and 3 bases from J, the gap between germline ends came to 16 bases. Germline V gene data show CDR1 as MDHEN and CDR2 as SYDVKM. CDR3: CASSSPRGGNNQPQHF. CDR3 coding DNA: TGTGCCAGCAGTTCCCCCCGTGGGGGAAACAATCAGCCCCAGCATTTT. Full variable domain (outside the CDR3, taken from reference TRBV28 and TRBJ1-5): DVKVTQSSRYLVKRTGEKVFLECVQDMDHENMFWYRQDPGLGLRLIYFSYDVKMKEKGDIPEGYSVSREKKERFSLILESASTNQTSMYLCASSSPRGGNNQPQHFGDGTRLSIL.

This clonotype has at least ten counts. The chain joins TRBV12-3 or TRBV12-4 to TRBJ1-2, with a tentative D call TRBD1 (5 bases). The CDR3 has 14 residues. Trimming stripped 7 bases from V and 8 bases from J, with 20 bases between. As DNA, the CDR3 is TGTGCCAGCACCCGAGCAGGGAATCTCGGGGGCTACACCTTC. Its protein product is CASTRAGNLGGYTF.

The genes are TRBV5-1 and TRBJ2-7; possible D gene TRBD1, 6 bases. Per germline, CDR1 SGHRS and CDR2 YFSETQ. CDR3 size: 13 residues. The V end lost 5 bases, the J end lost 3 bases, and 12 bases lay between the germline ends. The CDR3: CASRGANVYEQYF. CDR3 DNA: TGCGCCAGCAGGGGGGCAAACGTCTACGAGCAGTACTTC.